The 2 T cell receptor beta chains in this list originate from one sample, sequenced in a study of blood T cell repertoires in COVID-19. Produced via immunoSEQ multiplex PCR; TCRdb's table is partial and in-frame only. The table has some 300,000 clones, over 80% seen once. The source material was peripheral blood. The receptor set was obtained from a woman aged 50 to 60 with COVID-19, enrolled during active disease.

This clone was seen many times. The V call is TRBV9, the J call TRBJ2-6; no reliable D call. Germline CDR1 reads SGDLS; CDR2 reads YYNGEE. The V end was cut by 5 bases, the J end by 0 bases, with 6 bases between. This CDR3 has 14 amino acids. This CDR3 is CASRESSGANVLTF. DNA of the CDR3: TGTGCCAGCAGGGAGAGCTCTGGGGCCAACGTCCTGACTTTC.

The chain recombines TRBV30 with TRBJ1-5; 9 bases line up with TRBD1. In germline, CDR1 is GTSNPN, CDR2 SVGIG (reference sequence). CDR3 length equals 14 residues. V lost 2 bases and J lost 5; bases outside the gene matches: 4. CDR3 in amino acids: CAWSPGQGHQPQHF. Here the CDR3 DNA reads TGTGCCTGGAGTCCTGGACAGGGGCATCAGCCCCAGCATTTT.